This is a list of T cell receptor beta chains from one sample in a study of blood T cell repertoires in COVID-19. The table came from immunoSEQ multiplex PCR; TCRdb's copy has only in-frame clones and leaves some out. Found here are around 220,000 clones, about 88% of them singletons; the top ten hold approximately 2.1%. Sequenced input: peripheral blood. These TCRs come from a woman in her thirties or forties who had recovered from COVID-19. The CDR3 runs from the conserved cysteine through the conserved F or W. Only some rows state a clone size, as once, few, many or a class for expanded clones.

length	V	size	CDR3
16	TRBV29-1	.	CSVESLGGSSTDTQYF
15	TRBV2	.	CASSLAGGPRNEQFF
14	TRBV6-5	.	CASSPRTGFYEQYF
11	TRBV24-1	.	CATSDGGTQYF
16	TRBV7-2	.	CASSLAPLAGPNEQYF
15	TRBV18	.	CASSPQEGAFNEQFF
15	TRBV11-3	.	CASSYTSQGAYEQYF
14	TRBV29-1	.	CSARDTLAKNIQYF
16	TRBV27	few	CASSLDRSGGVNEQFF
12	TRBV11-3	.	CASSPGRGEQFF
14	TRBV6-2/TRBV6-3	.	CASSYGAGGNIQYF
15	TRBV4-3	.	CASSHQGGQGYEQYF
17	TRBV6-2/TRBV6-3	.	CASRPSGRKIGTGELFF
17	TRBV20-1	.	CSASVLPDRGSYSPLHF
15	TRBV3-1/TRBV3-2	.	CASSQDRGRGSPLHF
14	TRBV29-1	.	CSVFLGQDNEKLFF
15	TRBV18	.	CASSPGTGAHQPQHF
15	TRBV27	.	CASSLLPDRSYEQYF
19	TRBV7-8	.	CASSLTGQARTSSTDTQYF
14	TRBV2	medium-sized	CASSDRTSQSEQFF
13	TRBV29-1	.	CSVKGQGQETQYF
15	TRBV18	few	CASSLGRGVNTEAFF
15	TRBV7-2	once	CASSHGVGVNTEAFF
14	TRBV30	.	CAWNRGTGEEKLFF
16	TRBV25-1	once	CASSPTRGAASYEQYF
14	TRBV4-3	few	CASTSGRETDTQYF
16	TRBV3-1/TRBV3-2	.	CASTRTGGGKGEKLFF
14	TRBV5-4	.	CASSGRDRQETQYF
15	TRBV7-2	.	CASSPRLAGDREQYF